The T cell receptor (beta chain) under discussion was sequenced for a study of neoadjuvant anti-PD-1 for oral cavity cancer (dated by TCRdb to the early 2020s). Looking at the study overall: Patients mostly received three to four biweekly doses of nivolumab at 3 mg/kg before curative-intent surgical resection. The parent correlative cohort had eleven to twelve patients and a response rate of 33%. Patients who did not progress were given a fourth nivolumab dose at about day 43 and had definitive surgical resection on days 50-56. Under RECIST 1.1, a patient counted as a responder if showing complete response, partial response or stable disease, and as a non-responder if showing progression.

The paper's findings and limits, for the study overall: Only a few patients per response group were included in the TCR analyses, and larger cohorts for validation were called for by the authors. Higher pretreatment blood TCRbeta clonality and lower post-treatment tumor TCRbeta clonality were correlated with higher pretreatment blood Treg/Th17 ratios. Within PBMCs, T cell clonality (Gini index) was significantly higher in non-responders than responders after neoadjuvant nivolumab.

As regards this clone: Its target antigen remains unknown. Per-base qualities were not stored, and no clone one base away is much larger.

The sample's time point label is to be understood as: after neoadjuvant nivolumab, at surgical resection. The patients had newly diagnosed stage II-IVA oral cavity squamous cell carcinoma and had not received any prior systemic or radiation treatment. Everyone in the cohort had locally advanced, HPV-negative oral cavity squamous cell carcinoma. Peripheral blood mononuclear cells were analyzed directly and were not maintained or expanded in culture. Samples were obtained from a longitudinal correlative study of a single-arm phase II trial of neoadjuvant nivolumab in oral cavity squamous cell carcinoma. Subject-matched pre- and post-treatment PBMCs and tumors from three responders and three non-responders underwent genomic DNA-based TCRbeta sequencing. Peripheral blood mononuclear cells were collected before nivolumab treatment and were collected again after treatment, at the time of surgery. The Maxwell RSC DNA from Cells kit was used to extract genomic DNA from PBMCs.

For deep sequencing, PBMC libraries mostly used about 490 ng of input genomic DNA, with six replicates for each sample. The immunoSEQ hsTCRbeta kit was used to prepare TCRbeta libraries, following the manufacturer's instructions. Sequencing of the completed libraries took place using an Illumina NovaSeq 6000 S4 flow cell after they had been pooled to roughly 2.9 nM. For the original study's pipeline: The immunoSEQ Analyzer handled quality control and preprocessing of the raw data. The analysis was restricted to productive rearrangements, with each unique CDR3 amino acid sequence defining a clonotype. Using the R package tcR, the researchers computed the Gini-Simpson index as their estimate of repertoire clonality. Student's t test was used to compare Gini indices, and Pearson correlation was used to assess associations with tumor size change. TCRdb took this table from immuneACCESS and kept in-frame rearrangements with V and J called. Such tables lack part of the clones; where checked against another copy, unresolved V genes explain under half of the gap, and the rest is unexplained. The D gene and trimming were derived from the DNA, and the V and J assignments and clone size from that table. In this sample the table shows about 8,500 clones, 70% to 80% of which occur a single time. 3.5% to 5% of the sample comes from the top ten.

The germline V gene sets CDR1 to ENHRY and CDR2 to SYGVKD. Its CDR3 holds 16 amino acids, cysteine through phenylalanine. The kept DNA is CDR3 alone, 48 bases in frame from the first base. Trimmed from V: 2 bases; trimmed from J: 5 bases; junction bases lacking a gene match: 10. The V and J genes are TRBV10-3 and TRBJ2-7; the junction holds 9 bases that match TRBD2. The sequences come from PBMCs, collected after nivolumab (anti-PD-1) treatment. This clonotype was obtained from a person aged 35-79 years with oral cavity squamous cell carcinoma. The nucleotide sequence reads TGTGCCATCAGTGAGGGAGAAGGCGGGAGGGTCGACGAGCAGTACTTC. Its protein product is CAISEGEGGRVDEQYF.